This T cell receptor beta chain originates from a study of T cells after yellow fever vaccination. In the study overall: Libraries from low-cell-number fractions were prepared with the SMART-Seq v4 Ultra Low Input RNA kit.

Germline V gives CDR1 MNHNY, CDR2 SVGAGI (reference sequence). With 7 bases removed from V and 0 bases from J, the gap between germline ends came to 11 bases. The length of the CDR3 is 14 residues. The study, taken as a whole, reports: CD4 and CD8 compartments shared a small share of clonotypes, likely from convergent recombination. Primary-vaccination clones mostly resurfaced post-booster (approximately 96% CD4, roughly 87% CD8).

TCRdb redid the calling of the 5' RACE reads with MiXCR, one entry per CDR3 protein. The sample yields approximately 300,000 distinct CDR3 sequences, around a tenth seen once. Remarks on this clonotype: The target antigen is unknown.

The gene calls are TRBV6-6 and TRBJ2-3, with D unclear. The sequence came from a man younger than 35 who received the YFV17D yellow fever vaccine. Specimen: CD4+ T cells sorted from PBMCs, collected 45 days after the yellow fever booster vaccination. This CDR3 reads CASKVMGSTDTQYF. The CDR3 DNA is TGTGCCAGCAAGGTTATGGGGAGCACAGATACGCAGTATTTT.